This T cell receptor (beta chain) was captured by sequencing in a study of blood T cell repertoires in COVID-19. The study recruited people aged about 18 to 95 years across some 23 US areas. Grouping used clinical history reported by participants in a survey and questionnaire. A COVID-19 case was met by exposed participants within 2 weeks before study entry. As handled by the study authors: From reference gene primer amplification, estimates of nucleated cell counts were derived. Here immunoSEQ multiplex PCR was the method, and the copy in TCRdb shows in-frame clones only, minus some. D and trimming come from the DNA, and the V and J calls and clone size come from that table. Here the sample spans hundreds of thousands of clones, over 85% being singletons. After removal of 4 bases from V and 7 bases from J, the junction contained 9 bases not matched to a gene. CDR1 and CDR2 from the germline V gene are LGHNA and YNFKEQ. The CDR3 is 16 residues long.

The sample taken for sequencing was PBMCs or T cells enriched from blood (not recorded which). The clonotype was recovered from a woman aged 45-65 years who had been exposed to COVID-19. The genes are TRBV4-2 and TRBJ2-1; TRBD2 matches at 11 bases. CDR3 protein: CASSLSGGAGRNEQFF. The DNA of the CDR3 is TGTGCCAGCAGCCTTAGCGGGGGGGCCGGTAGAAATGAGCAGTTCTTC.